This T cell receptor beta chain was captured by sequencing in a study of blood T cell repertoires in COVID-19. Overall study: The cDNA or gDNA used as material had been derived from T cells, B-cell-depleted T cells, or PBMCs.

This clone showed up just once. This CDR3 has 16 residues. The J segment lost 6 bases and the V segment lost 6 bases, leaving 15 bases of the junction unmatched. Germline V CDR1 and CDR2: MNHEY, SVGEGT. The method was immunoSEQ multiplex PCR; TCRdb's version includes in-frame clones alone and lacks a portion of them. The top ten clones hold 5% to 6.5% of a sample with about 110,000 clones, roughly 72% of them seen once. This chain uses TRBV6-2 or TRBV6-3 with TRBJ2-7; 9 bases are shared with TRBD1. Sequenced input: peripheral blood. This clonotype originated in a man older than 75 with acute or convalescent COVID-19. For the CDR3, the DNA is TGTGCCAGCAGCCCAAGGGACAGGGCAGGTCCTGGCGAGCAGTACTTC. Residues: CASSPRDRAGPGEQYF.